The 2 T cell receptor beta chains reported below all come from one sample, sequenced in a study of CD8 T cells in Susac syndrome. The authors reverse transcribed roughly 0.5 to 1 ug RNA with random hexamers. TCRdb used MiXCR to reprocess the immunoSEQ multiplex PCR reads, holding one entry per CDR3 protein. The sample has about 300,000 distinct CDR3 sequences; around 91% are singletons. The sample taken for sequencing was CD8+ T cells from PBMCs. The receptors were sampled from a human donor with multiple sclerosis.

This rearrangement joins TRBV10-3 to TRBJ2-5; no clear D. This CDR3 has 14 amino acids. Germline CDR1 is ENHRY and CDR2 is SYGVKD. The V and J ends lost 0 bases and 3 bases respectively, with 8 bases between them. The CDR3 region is CAISESVGKETQYF. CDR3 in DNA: TGTGCCATCAGTGAGTCTGTAGGGAAAGAGACCCAGTACTTC.

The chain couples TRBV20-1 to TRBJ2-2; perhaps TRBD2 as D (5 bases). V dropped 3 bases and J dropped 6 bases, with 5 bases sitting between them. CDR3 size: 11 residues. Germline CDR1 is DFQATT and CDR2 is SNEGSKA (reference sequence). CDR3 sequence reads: CSASSAGELFF. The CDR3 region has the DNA TGCAGTGCTAGTAGCGCCGGGGAGCTGTTTTTT.